This T cell receptor (beta chain) was obtained from a study of metastatic and nonmetastatic thyroid tumors. As for the study in general: The comparison covered peripheral blood and tumor or nodule tissue in malignant and benign thyroid patients.

No patient received treatment before thyroid surgery. Study results and caveats: Compared with benign nodules, malignant thyroid tumors were reported to have significantly higher TCR beta diversity in both blood and tumor.

MiXCR reprocessed the PCR reads for TCRdb. The sample holds about 32,000 clones, 25% seen once. The CDR3 consists of 13 residues. Germline loops: CDR1 MDHEN, CDR2 SYDVKM. V was shortened by 7 bases and J by 3 bases, with 9 bases between the two germline ends. There are a few counts of this clone. The antigen is unknown. Sequencing was performed on blood. The rearrangement uses TRBV28 and TRBJ2-2; D call uncertain. This clonotype originated in a female donor with papillary thyroid cancer or a benign thyroid nodule (not recorded which). Some clones in this sample may be carry-over from other donors' samples. The CDR3: CASTLAYTGELFF. In DNA form, the CDR3 reads TGTGCCAGCACGTTGGCTTACACCGGGGAGCTGTTTTTT.